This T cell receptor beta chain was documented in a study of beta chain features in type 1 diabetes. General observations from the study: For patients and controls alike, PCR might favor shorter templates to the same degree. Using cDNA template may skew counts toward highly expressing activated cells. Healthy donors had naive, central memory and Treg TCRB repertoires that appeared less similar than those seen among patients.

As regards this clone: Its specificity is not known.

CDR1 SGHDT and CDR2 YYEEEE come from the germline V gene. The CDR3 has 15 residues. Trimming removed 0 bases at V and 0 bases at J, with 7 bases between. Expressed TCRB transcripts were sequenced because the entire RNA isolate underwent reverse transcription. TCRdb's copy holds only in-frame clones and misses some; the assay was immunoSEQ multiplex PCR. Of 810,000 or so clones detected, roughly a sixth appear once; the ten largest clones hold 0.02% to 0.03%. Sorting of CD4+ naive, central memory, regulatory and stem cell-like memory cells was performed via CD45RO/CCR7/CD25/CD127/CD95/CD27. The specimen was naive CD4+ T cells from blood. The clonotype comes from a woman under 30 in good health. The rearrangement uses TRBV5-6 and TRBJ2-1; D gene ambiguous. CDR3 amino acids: CASSLEASSYNEQFF. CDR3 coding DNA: TGTGCCAGCAGCTTGGAGGCTAGCTCCTACAATGAGCAGTTCTTC.